This T cell receptor (beta chain) was observed in a study of blood T cell repertoires in COVID-19. Background on the study: Whether acute or convalescent, the COVID-19 samples came from the United States, Italy and Spain. Sources were T cells, B-cell-depleted T cells, or PBMCs; the material itself was cDNA or gDNA.

This clone was seen a handful of times. V lost 2 bases and J lost 1, with 6 bases in between. The germline V gene has CDR1 SNHLY and CDR2 FYNNEI. This CDR3 is built from 14 residues. Original methodology: Reference gene primer amplification gave estimated nucleated cell counts. Measured with immunoSEQ multiplex PCR; TCRdb has only the in-frame clones, and not every one. Clone size and V and J calls were adopted from that table, with D and trimming inferred from the DNA. Of 70,000 to 90,000 clones in the sample, 85% were seen once. V and J are TRBV2 and TRBJ1-5; no reliable D call. The sequenced material came from peripheral blood. This receptor was obtained from a man between 60 and 75 years old with acute or convalescent COVID-19. The CDR3 nucleotides read TGTGCCAGCAGTGAAACCGGGAGCAATCAGCCCCAGCATTTT. Translated, it gives CASSETGSNQPQHF.